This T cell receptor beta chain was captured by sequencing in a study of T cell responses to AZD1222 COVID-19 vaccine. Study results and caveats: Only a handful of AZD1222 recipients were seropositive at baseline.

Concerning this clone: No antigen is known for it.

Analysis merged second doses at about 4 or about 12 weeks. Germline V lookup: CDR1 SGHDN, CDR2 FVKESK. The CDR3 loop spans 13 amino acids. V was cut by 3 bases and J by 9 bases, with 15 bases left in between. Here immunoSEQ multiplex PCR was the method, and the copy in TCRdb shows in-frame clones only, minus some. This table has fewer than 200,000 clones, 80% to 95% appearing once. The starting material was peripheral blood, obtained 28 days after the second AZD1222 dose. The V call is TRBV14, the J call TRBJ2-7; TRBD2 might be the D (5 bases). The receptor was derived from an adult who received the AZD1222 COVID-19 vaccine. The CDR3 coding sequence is TGTGCCAGCAGCCACGCCCGGGCCCGGGGGCAGTACTTC. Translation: CASSHARARGQYF.